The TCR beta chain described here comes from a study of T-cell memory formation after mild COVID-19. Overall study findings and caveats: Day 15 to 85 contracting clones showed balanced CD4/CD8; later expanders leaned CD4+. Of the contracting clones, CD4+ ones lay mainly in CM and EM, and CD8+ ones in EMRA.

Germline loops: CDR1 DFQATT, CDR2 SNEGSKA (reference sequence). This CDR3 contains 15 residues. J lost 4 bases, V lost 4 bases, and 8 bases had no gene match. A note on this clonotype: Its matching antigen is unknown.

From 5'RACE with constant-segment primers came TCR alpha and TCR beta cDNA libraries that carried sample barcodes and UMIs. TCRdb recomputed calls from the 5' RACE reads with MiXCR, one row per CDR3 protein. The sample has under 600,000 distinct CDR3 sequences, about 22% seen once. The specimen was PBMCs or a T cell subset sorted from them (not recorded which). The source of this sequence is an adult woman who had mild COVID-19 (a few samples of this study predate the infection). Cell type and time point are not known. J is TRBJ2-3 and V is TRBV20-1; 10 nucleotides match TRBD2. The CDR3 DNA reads TGCAGTGCTATCGCAGGGACTAGCGCCGCAGATACGCAGTATTTT. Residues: CSAIAGTSAADTQYF.